This section outlines one TCR beta chain sequence together with its context. The table came from immunoSEQ multiplex PCR; TCRdb's copy has only in-frame clones and leaves some out. The data contain about 220,000 clones, approximately 83% of them seen just once; the ten biggest clones take up 2% to 2.5%. Germline CDR1 LGHDT, CDR2 YNNKEL (reference sequence). This CDR3 is 15 amino acids long. The V segment lost 1 base and the J segment 5 bases; nucleotides outside the gene matches: 5. The data derive from a study of blood T cell repertoires in COVID-19. What was sequenced was peripheral blood. This chain uses TRBV3-1 (or the pseudogene TRBV3-2) with TRBJ2-5, with 9 bases fitting TRBD2. This receptor was taken from a woman aged 55-75 years with acute or convalescent COVID-19. The CDR3: CASSQVGGGAETQYF. In nucleotides, the CDR3 is TGTGCCAGCAGCCAAGTGGGCGGGGGGGCGGAGACCCAGTACTTC.